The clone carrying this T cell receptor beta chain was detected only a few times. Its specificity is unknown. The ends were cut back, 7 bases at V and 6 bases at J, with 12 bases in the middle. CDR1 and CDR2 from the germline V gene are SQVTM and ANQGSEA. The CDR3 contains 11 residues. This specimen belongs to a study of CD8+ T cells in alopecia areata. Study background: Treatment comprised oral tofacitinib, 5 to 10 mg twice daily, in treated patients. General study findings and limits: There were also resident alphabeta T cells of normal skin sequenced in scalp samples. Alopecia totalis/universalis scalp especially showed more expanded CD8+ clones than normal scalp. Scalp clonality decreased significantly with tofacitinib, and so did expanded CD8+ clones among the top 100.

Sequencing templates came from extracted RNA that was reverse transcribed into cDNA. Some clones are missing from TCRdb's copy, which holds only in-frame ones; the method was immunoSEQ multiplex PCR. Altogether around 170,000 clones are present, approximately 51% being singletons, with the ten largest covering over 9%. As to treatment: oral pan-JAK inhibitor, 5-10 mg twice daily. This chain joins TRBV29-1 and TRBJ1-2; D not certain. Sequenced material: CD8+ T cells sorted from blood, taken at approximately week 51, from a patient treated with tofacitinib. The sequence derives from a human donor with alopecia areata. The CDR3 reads CSAPVVDGYTF. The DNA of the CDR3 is TGCAGCGCCCCAGTAGTAGATGGCTACACCTTC.